This paragraph covers one T cell receptor beta chain sequence. Antigen specificity is unknown. These data belong to a study of beta chain features in type 1 diabetes. Whole-study findings and limits: Compared to healthy donors, patients appeared to have naive, central memory and Treg TCRB repertoires that were more alike. TCRB CDR3s were moderately but significantly shorter in Type 1 diabetes patients in all four CD4+ subsets. Type 1 diabetes patients had VDJ junctions that carried fewer insertions and more deletions.

V lost 3 bases and J lost 8, with 7 bases in between. Germline-derived CDR1 and CDR2 are MDHEN and SYDVKM. The length of the CDR3 is 11 residues. One heparinised draw of blood, averaging about 116 mL, came from each donor. cDNA synthesis used the whole RNA isolate, giving expressed TCRB sequences. Using immunoSEQ multiplex PCR, the repertoire was profiled, and TCRdb retains in-frame clones only, with some absent. Of fewer than 300,000 clones in the sample, over 20% were seen once. This chain joins TRBV28 and TRBJ1-2, with D possibly matching TRBD1 (5 bases). The receptor was derived from a woman between 40 and 55 years old with type 1 diabetes. Material for sequencing was naive CD4+ T cells from blood. The CDR3 DNA reads as TGTGCCAGCAGTTTGAAGGGGGGCTACACCTTC. This sequence encodes CASSLKGGYTF.